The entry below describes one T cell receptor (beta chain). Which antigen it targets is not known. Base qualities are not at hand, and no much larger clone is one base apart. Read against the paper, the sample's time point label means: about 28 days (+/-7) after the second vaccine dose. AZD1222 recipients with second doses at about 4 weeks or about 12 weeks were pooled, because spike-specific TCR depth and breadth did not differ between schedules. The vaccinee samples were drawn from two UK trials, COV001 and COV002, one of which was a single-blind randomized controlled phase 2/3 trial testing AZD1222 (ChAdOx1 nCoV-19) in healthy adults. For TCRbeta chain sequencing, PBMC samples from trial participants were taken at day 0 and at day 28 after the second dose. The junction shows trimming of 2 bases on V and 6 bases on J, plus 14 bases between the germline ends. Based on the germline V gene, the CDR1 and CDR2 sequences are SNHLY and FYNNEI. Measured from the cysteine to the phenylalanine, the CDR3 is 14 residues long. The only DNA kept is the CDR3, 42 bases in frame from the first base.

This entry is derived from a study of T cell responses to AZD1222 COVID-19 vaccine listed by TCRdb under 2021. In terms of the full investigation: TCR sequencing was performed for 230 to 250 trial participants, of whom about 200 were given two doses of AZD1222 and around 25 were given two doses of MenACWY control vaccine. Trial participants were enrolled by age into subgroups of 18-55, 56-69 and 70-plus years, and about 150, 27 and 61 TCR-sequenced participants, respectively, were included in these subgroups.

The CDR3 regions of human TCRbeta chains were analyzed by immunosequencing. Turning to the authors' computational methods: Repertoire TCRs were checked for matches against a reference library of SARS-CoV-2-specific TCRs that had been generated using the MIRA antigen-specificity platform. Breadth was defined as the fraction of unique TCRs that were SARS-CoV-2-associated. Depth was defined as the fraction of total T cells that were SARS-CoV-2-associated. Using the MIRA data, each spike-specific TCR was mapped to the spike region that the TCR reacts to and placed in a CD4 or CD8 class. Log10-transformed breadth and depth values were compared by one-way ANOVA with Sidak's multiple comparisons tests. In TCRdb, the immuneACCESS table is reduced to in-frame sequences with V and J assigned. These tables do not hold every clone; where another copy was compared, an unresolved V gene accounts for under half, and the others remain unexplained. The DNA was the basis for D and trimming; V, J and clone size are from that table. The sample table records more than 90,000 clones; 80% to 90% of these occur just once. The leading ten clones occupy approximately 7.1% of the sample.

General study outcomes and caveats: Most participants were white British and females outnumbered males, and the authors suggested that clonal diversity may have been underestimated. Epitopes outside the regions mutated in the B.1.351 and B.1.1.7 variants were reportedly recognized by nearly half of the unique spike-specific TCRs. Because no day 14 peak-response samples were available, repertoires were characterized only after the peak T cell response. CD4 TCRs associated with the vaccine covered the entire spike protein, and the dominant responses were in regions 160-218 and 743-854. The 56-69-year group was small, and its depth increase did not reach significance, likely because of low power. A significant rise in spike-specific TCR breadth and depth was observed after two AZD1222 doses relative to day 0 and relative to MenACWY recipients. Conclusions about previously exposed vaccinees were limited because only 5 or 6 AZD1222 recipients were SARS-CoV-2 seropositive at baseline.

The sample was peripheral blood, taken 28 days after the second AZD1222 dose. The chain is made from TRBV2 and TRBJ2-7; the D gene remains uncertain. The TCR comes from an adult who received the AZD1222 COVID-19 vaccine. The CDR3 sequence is CASSESRGSREQYF. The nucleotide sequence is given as TGTGCCAGCAGTGAAAGTCGTGGATCGCGCGAGCAGTACTTC. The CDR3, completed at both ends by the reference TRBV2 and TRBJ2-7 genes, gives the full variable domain EPEVTQTPSHQVTQMGQEVILRCVPISNHLYFYWYRQILGQKVEFLVSFYNNEISEKSEIFDDQFSVERPDGSNFTLKIRSTKLEDSAMYFCASSESRGSREQYFGPGTRLTVT.